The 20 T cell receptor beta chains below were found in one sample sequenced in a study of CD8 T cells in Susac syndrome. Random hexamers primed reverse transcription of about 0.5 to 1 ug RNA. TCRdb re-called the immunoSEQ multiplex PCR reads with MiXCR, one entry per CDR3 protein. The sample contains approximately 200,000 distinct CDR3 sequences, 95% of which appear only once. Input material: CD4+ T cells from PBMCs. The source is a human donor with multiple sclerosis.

In DNA, the CDR3 is TGTGCCAGCAGCCTTAGCGGGGAGCAGTATGAGACCCAGTACTTC. Protein product: CASSLSGEQYETQYF. The chain uses TRBV3-1 and TRBJ2-5, with TRBD2 matching over 8 bases. The germline gives CDR1 LGHDT, CDR2 YNNKEL (reference sequence). The CDR3 sequence is 15 residues long. V was clipped by 4 bases and J by 5 bases; unmatched bases: 9.

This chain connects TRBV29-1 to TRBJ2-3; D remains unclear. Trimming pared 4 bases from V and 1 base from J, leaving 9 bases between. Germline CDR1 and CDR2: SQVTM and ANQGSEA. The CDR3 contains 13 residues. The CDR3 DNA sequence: TGCAGCGTTGTCGTCGGCGGCACAGATACGCAGTATTTT. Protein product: CSVVVGGTDTQYF.

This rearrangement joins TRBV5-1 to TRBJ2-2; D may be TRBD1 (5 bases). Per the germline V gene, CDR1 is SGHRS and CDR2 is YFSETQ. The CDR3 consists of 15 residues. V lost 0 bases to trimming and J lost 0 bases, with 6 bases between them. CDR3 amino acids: CASSLDRSNTGELFF. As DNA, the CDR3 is TGCGCCAGCAGCTTGGACAGGTCGAACACCGGGGAGCTGTTTTTT.

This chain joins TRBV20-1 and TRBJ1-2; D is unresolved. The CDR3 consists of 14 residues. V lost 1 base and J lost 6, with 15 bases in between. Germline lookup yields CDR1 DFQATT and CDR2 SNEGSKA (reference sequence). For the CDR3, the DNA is TGCAGTGCTAGAGTTGGCGAAGCTGAGGATGGCTACACCTTC. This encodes CSARVGEAEDGYTF.

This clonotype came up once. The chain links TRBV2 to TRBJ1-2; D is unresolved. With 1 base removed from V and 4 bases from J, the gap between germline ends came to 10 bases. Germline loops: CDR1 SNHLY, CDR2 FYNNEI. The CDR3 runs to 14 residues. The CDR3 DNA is TGTGCCAGCAGTGAAGGACGGGGTGGCTATGGCTACACCTTC. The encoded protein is CASSEGRGGYGYTF. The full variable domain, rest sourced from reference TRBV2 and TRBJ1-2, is EPEVTQTPSHQVTQMGQEVILRCVPISNHLYFYWYRQILGQKVEFLVSFYNNEISEKSEIFDDQFSVERPDGSNFTLKIRSTKLEDSAMYFCASSEGRGGYGYTFGSGTRLTVV.

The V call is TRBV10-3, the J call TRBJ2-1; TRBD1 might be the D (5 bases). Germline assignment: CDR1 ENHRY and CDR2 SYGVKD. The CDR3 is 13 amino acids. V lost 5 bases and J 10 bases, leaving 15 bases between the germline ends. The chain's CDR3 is CAISQTVNGEQFF. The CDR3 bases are TGTGCCATCAGTCAGACAGTTAATGGGGAGCAGTTCTTC.

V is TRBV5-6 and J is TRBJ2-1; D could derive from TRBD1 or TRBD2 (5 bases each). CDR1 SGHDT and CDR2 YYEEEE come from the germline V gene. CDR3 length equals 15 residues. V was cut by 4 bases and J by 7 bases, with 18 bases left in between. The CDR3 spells CASSNRDGPGNEQFF. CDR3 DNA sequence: TGTGCCAGCAGCAACCGGGACGGCCCTGGGAATGAGCAGTTCTTC. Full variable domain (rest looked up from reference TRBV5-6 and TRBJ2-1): DAGVTQSPTHLIKTRGQQVTLRCSPKSGHDTVSWYQQALGQGPQFIFQYYEEEERQRGNFPDRFSGHQFPNYSSELNVNALLLGDSALYLCASSNRDGPGNEQFFGPGTRLTVL.

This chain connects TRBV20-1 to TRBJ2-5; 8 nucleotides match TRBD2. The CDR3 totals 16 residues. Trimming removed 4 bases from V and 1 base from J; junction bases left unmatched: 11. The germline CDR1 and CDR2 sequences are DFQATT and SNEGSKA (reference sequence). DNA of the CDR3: TGCAGTGCTAATTGGGCTAGCGGGCGACCCCAAGAGACCCAGTACTTC. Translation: CSANWASGRPQETQYF.

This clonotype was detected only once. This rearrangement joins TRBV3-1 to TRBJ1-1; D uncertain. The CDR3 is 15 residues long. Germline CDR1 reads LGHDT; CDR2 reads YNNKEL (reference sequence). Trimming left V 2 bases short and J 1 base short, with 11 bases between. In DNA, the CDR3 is TGTGCCAGCAGCCAACCCACCCCCCAGAACACTGAAGCTTTCTTT. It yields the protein CASSQPTPQNTEAFF.

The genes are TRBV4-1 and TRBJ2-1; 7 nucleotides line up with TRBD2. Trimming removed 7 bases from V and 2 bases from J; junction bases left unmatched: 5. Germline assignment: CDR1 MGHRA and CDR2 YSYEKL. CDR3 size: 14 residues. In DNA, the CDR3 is TGCGCCAGCAACGAGGGGACTACCTACAATGAGCAGTTCTTC. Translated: CASNEGTTYNEQFF.

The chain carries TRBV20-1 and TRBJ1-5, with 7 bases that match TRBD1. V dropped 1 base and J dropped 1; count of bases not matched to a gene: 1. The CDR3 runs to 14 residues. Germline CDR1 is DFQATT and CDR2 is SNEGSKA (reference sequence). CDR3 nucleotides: TGCAGTGCTAGAGTAGGGGGCAGCAATCAGCCCCAGCATTTT. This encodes CSARVGGSNQPQHF.

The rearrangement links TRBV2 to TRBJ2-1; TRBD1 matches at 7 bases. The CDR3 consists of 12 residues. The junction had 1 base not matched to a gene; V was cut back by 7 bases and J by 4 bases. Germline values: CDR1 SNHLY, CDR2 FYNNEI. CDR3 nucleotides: TGTGCCAGCACGACAGGGTACAATGAGCAGTTCTTC. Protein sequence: CASTTGYNEQFF. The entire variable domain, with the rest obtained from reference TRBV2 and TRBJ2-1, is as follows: EPEVTQTPSHQVTQMGQEVILRCVPISNHLYFYWYRQILGQKVEFLVSFYNNEISEKSEIFDDQFSVERPDGSNFTLKIRSTKLEDSAMYFCASTTGYNEQFFGPGTRLTVL.

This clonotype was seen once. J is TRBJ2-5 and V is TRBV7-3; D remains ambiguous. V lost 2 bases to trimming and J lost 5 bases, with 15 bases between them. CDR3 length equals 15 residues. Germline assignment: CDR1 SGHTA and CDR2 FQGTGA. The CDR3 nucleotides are TGTGCCAGCAGCTTATGGCATACGGGCAGTGAGACCCAGTACTTC. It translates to CASSLWHTGSETQYF.

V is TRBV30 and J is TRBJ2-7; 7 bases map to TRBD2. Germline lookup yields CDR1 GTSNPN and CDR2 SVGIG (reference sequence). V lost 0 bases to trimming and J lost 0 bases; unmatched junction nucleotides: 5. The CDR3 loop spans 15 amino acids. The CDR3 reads CAWSVGGKNSYEQYF. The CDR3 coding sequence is TGTGCCTGGAGTGTGGGAGGGAAGAACTCCTACGAGCAGTACTTC. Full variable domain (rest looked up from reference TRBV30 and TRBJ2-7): SQTIHQWPATLVQPVGSPLSLECTVEGTSNPNLYWYRQAAGRGLQLLFYSVGIGQISSEVPQNLSASRPQDRQFILSSKKLLLSDSGFYLCAWSVGGKNSYEQYFGPGTRLTVT.

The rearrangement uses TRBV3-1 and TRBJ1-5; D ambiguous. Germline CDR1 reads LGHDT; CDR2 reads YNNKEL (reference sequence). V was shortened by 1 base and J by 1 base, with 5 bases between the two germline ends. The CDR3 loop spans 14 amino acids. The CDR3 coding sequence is TGTGCCAGCAGCCAAGCCGTAAGCAATCAGCCCCAGCATTTT. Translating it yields CASSQAVSNQPQHF.

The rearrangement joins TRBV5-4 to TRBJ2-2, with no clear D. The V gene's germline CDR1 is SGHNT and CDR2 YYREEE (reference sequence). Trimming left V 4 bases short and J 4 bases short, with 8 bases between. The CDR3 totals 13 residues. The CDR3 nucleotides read TGTGCCAGCAGCGCCGGCGCCACCGGGGAGCTGTTTTTT. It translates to CASSAGATGELFF.

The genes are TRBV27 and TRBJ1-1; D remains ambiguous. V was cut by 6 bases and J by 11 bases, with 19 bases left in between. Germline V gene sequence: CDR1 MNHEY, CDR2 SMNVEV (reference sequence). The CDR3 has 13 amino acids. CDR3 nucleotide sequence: TGTGCCAGCAGGCCCCACGAAGGTCCCGAGGCTTTCTTT. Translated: CASRPHEGPEAFF.

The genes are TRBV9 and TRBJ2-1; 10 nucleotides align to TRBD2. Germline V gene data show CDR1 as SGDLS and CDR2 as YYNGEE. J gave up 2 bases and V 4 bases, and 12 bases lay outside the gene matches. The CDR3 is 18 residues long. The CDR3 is CASSPRQLAGATYNEQFF. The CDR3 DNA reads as TGTGCCAGCAGCCCCAGACAGCTAGCGGGGGCCACCTACAATGAGCAGTTCTTC.

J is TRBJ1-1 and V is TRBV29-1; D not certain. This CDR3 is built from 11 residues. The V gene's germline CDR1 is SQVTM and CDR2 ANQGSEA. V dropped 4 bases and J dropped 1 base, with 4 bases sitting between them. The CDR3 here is CSVGANTEAFF. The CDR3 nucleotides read TGCAGCGTTGGTGCGAACACTGAAGCTTTCTTT.

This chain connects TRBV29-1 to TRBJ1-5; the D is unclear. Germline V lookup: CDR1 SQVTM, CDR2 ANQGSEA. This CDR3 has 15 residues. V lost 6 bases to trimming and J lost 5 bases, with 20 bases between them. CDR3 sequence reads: CSVPSSGGSDQPQHF. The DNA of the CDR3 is TGCAGCGTACCCTCCTCTGGAGGGTCGGATCAGCCCCAGCATTTT.